The entry below describes one T cell receptor beta chain. Its specificity is unknown. This CDR3 is 16 amino acids long. CDR1 SGHTA and CDR2 FQGNSA come from the germline V gene. The junction had 4 bases not matched to a gene; V was cut back by 1 base and J by 4 bases. Isolated RNA was reverse transcribed into cDNA used as the sequencing template. Profiling relied on immunoSEQ multiplex PCR, and the TCRdb table lists in-frame clones only, not all of them. This sample has about 270,000 clones, with roughly 60% found just once. Treatment given: oral pan-JAK inhibitor, 5-10 mg twice daily. The record originates from a study of CD8+ T cells in alopecia areata. Study results and caveats: Treatment with tofacitinib significantly lowered scalp clonality and reduced expanded CD8+ clones among the top 100.

V and J are TRBV7-2 and TRBJ1-2, with 12 bases matching TRBD1. The sample in question was CD4+ T cells sorted from blood, obtained around week 54, from a patient treated with tofacitinib. The origin of this receptor is a human donor with alopecia areata. CDR3 in amino acids: CASSLVGQGASYGYTF. The CDR3 coding sequence is TGTGCCAGCAGCTTAGTGGGACAGGGGGCGAGCTATGGCTACACCTTC.